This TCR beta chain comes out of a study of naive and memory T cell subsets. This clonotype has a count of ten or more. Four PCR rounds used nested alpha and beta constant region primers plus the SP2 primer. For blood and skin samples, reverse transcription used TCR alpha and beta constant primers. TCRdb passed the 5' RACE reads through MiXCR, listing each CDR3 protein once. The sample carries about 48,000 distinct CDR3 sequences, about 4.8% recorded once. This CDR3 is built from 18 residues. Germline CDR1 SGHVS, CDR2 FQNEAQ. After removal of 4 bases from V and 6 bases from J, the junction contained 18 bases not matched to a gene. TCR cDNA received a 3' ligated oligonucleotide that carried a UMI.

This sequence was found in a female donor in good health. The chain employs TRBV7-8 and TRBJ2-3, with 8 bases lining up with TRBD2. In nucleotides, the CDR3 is TGTGCCAGCAGCTATCCGAAGGGTAGCGGGATCCTGGGGGATACGCAGTATTTT. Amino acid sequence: CASSYPKGSGILGDTQYF. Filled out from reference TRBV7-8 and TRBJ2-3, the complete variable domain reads GAGVSQSPRYKVAKRGQDVALRCDPISGHVSLFWYQQALGQGPEFLTYFQNEAQLDKSGLPSDRFFAERPEGSVSTLKIQRTQQEDSAVYLCASSYPKGSGILGDTQYFGPGTRLTVL.